Below, one T cell receptor (beta chain) is given with its context. The entry originates in a study of shared clonotypes between healthy human individuals. Study-wide context: Per donor, three plates held CD4 naive cells, three held CD4 memory, two held CD8 naive and one held CD8 memory.

CDR1 is SGHVS and CDR2 is FQNEAQ in the germline V gene. Unmatched junction bases numbered 5, after V lost 0 bases and J lost 0 bases. The CDR3 covers 16 residues. TCRdb keeps only in-frame clones here, not all; method: immunoSEQ multiplex PCR. Here the sample spans about 2 million clones, 85% to 95% being singletons. Cells designated naive CD8 were CD45RO-negative and were positively selected for CCR7, with terminally differentiated effector memory CD45RA+ cells excluded. The donors, healthy adults who were HIV-negative, had experienced no recent acute infections or vaccinations. V and J are TRBV7-8 and TRBJ2-7, with 7 bases fitting TRBD1. This clonotype was sampled from a man between 18 and 29 years old in good health. The material sequenced was naive CD8+ T cells sorted from blood. The DNA for the CDR3 is TGTGCCAGCAGCTTAGCGGAAGGGACAGCCTCCTACGAGCAGTACTTC. Its protein product is CASSLAEGTASYEQYF.